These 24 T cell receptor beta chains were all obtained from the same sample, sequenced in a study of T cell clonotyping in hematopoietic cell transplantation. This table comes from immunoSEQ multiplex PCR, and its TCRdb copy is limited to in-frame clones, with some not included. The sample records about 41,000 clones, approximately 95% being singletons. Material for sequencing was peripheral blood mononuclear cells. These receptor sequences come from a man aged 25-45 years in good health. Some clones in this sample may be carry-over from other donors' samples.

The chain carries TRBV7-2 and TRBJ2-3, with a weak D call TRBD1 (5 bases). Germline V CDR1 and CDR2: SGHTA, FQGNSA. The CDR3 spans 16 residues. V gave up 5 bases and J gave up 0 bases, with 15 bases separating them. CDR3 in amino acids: CASSPPLGASTDTQYF. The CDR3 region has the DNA TGTGCCAGCAGCCCCCCTTTAGGGGCAAGCACAGATACGCAGTATTTT.

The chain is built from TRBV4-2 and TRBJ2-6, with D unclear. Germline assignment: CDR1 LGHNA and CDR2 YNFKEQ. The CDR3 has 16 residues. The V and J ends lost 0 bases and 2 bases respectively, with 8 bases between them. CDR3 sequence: CASSQDVGTGANVLTF. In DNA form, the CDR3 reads TGTGCCAGCAGCCAAGATGTGGGGACTGGGGCCAACGTCCTGACTTTC.

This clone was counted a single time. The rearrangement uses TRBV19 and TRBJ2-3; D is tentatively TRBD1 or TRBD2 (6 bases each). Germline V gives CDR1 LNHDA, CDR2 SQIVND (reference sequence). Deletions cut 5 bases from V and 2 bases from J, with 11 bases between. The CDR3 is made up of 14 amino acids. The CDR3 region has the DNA TGTGCCAGTAGTTCCGGGGGCCCCACAGATACGCAGTATTTT. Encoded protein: CASSSGGPTDTQYF.

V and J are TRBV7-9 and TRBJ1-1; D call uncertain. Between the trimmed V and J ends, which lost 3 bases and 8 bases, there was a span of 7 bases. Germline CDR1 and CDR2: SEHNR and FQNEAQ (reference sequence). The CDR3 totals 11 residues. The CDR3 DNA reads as TGTGCCAGCAGCTTTTGGCCCGAAGCTTTCTTT. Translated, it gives CASSFWPEAFF.

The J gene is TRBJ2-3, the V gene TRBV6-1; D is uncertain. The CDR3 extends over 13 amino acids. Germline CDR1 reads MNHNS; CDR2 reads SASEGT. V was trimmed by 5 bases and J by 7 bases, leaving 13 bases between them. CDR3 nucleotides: TGTGCCAGCAGTCCCGCGAGGACGAATACGCAGTATTTT. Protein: CASSPARTNTQYF.

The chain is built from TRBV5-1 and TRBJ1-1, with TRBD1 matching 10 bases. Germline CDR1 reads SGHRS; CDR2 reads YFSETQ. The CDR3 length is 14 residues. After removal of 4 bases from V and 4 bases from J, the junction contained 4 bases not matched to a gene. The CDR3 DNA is TGCGCCAGCAGCGGGACAGGGGAAGCCACTGAAGCTTTCTTT. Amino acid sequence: CASSGTGEATEAFF.

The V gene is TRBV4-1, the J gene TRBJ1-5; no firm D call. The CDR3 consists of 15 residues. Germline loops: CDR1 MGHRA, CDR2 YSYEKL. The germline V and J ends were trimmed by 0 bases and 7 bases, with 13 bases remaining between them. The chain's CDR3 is CASSQEAGMGQPQHF. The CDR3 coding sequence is TGCGCCAGCAGCCAAGAAGCGGGGATGGGGCAGCCCCAGCATTTT.

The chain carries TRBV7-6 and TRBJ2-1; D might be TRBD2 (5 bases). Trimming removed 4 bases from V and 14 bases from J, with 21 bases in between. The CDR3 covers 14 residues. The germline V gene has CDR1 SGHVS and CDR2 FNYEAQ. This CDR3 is CASSSTPEDSLKFF. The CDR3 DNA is TGTGCCAGCAGCTCCACCCCGGAGGACTCCCTCAAGTTCTTC.

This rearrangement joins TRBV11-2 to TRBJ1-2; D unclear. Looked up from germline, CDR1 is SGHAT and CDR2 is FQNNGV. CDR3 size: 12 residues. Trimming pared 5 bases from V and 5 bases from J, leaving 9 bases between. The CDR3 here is CASSKELYGYTF. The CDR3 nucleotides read TGTGCCAGCAGCAAGGAACTTTATGGCTACACCTTC.

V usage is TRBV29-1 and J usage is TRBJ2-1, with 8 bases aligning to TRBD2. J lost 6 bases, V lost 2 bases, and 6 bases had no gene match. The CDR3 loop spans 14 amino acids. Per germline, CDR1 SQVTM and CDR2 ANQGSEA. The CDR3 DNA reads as TGCAGCGTTGAATGGGCGGGAGGATCCAATGAGCAGTTCTTC. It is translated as CSVEWAGGSNEQFF.

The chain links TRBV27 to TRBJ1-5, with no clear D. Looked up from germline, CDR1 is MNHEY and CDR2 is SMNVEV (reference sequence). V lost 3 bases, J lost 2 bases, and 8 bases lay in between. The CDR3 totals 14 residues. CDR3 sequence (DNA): TGTGCCAGCAGTTTTGGGTTCGGCAATCAGCCCCAGCATTTT. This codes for CASSFGFGNQPQHF.

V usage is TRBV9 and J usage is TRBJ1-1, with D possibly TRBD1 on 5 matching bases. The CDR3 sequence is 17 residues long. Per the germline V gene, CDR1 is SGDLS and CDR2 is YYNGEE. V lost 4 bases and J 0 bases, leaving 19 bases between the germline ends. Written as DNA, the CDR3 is TGTGCCAGCAGCATCTTAGGAGCGGGGGGTCTGAACACTGAAGCTTTCTTT. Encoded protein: CASSILGAGGLNTEAFF.

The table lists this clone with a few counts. The CDR3: CASSYSGQRSGYTF. The DNA for the CDR3 is TGTGCCAGCAGTTACTCGGGCCAAAGGTCTGGCTACACCTTC. The genes are TRBV6-5 and TRBJ1-2, with unresolved D. The germline V and J ends were trimmed by 0 bases and 7 bases, with 12 bases remaining between them. The germline gives CDR1 MNHEY, CDR2 SVGAGI. The CDR3 spans 14 residues.

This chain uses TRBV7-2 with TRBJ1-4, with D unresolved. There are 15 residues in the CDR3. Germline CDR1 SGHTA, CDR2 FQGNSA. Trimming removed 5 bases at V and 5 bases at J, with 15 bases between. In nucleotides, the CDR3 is TGTGCCAGCAGCCCACAGACACTTCCGAATGAAAAACTGTTTTTT. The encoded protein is CASSPQTLPNEKLFF.

In DNA, the CDR3 is TGCGCCAGCAGCCAAGAGATATGGTTCGAGCAGTACTTC. Translation: CASSQEIWFEQYF. The chain employs TRBV4-1 and TRBJ2-7, with D uncertain. Between the trimmed V and J ends, which lost 0 bases and 6 bases, there was a span of 9 bases. There are 13 residues in the CDR3. Germline lookup yields CDR1 MGHRA and CDR2 YSYEKL.

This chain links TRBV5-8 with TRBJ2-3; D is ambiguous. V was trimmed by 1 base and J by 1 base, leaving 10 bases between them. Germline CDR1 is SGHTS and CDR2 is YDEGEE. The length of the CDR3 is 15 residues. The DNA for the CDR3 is TGTGCCAGCAGCTTGAATGGATTGGGCACAGATACGCAGTATTTT. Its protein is CASSLNGLGTDTQYF. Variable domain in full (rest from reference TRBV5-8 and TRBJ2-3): EAGVTQSPTHLIKTRGQQATLRCSPISGHTSVYWYQQALGLGLQFLLWYDEGEERNRGNFPPRFSGRQFPNYSSELNVNALELEDSALYLCASSLNGLGTDTQYFGPGTRLTVL.

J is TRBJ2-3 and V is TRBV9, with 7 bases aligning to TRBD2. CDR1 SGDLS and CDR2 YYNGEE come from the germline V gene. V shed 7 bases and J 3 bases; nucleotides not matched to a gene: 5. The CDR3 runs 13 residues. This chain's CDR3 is CASAAGGTDTQYF. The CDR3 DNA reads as TGTGCCAGCGCCGCCGGGGGGACAGATACGCAGTATTTT.

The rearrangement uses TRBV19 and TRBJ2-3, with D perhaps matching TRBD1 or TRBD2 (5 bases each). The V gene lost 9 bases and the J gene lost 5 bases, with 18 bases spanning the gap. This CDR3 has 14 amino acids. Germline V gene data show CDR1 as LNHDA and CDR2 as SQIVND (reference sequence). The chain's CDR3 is CASRRGQGRDTQYF. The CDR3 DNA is TGTGCCAGCCGTCGGGGTCAGGGTCGAGATACGCAGTATTTT.

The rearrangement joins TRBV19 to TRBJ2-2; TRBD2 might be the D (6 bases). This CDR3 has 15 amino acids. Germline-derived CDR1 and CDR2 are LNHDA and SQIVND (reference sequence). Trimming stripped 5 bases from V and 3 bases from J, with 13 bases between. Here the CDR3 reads CASSPWGGDTGELFF. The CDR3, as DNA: TGTGCCAGTAGTCCGTGGGGCGGGGACACCGGGGAGCTGTTTTTT.

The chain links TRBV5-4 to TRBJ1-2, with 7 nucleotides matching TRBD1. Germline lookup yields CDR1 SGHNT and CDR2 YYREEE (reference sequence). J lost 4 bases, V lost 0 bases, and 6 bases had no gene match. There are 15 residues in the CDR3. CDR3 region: CASSLARQGSYGYTF. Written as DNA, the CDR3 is TGTGCCAGCAGCTTGGCTCGACAGGGTTCCTATGGCTACACCTTC. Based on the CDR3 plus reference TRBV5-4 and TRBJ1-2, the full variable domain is ETGVTQSPTHLIKTRGQQVTLRCSSQSGHNTVSWYQQALGQGPQFIFQYYREEENGRGNFPPRFSGLQFPNYSSELNVNALELDDSALYLCASSLARQGSYGYTFGSGTRLTVV.

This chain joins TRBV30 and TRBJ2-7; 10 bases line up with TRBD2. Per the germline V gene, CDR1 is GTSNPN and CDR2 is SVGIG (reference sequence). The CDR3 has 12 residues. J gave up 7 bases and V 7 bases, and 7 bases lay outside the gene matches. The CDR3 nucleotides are TGTGCCTCGATAGCGGGAGGTGAAGAGCAGTACTTC. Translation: CASIAGGEEQYF.

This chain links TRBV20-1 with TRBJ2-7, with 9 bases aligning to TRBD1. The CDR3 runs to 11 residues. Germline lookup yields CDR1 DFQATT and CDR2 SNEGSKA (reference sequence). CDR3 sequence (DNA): TGCTCGGGACAGGGTCCCTACGAGCAGTACTTC. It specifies CSGQGPYEQYF.

The CDR3 region has the DNA TGTGCCAGTTCCACAGGGGCCGCTAACTATGGCTACACCTTC. This encodes CASSTGAANYGYTF. V and J are TRBV19 and TRBJ1-2; 7 nucleotides match TRBD1. CDR3 length: 14 residues. With 8 bases clipped from V and 0 bases from J, the junction kept 6 bases outside the gene matches. Looked up from germline, CDR1 is LNHDA and CDR2 is SQIVND (reference sequence).

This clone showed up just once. CDR3: CASSDGRGGTDTQYF. DNA of the CDR3: TGTGCCAGCAGTGATGGGCGGGGGGGCACAGATACGCAGTATTTT. V is TRBV2 and J is TRBJ2-3, with TRBD2 identical over 8 bases. The V and J ends lost 3 bases and 1 base, in that order; junction bases with no gene match: 3. In germline, CDR1 is SNHLY, CDR2 FYNNEI. The CDR3 sequence is 15 residues long.